Listed below are T cell receptor beta chains from one sample, sequenced in a study of shared clonotypes between healthy human individuals. Produced via immunoSEQ multiplex PCR; TCRdb's table is partial and in-frame only. The sample holds approximately 600,000 clones, 85% to 95% seen once. The sequencing input was naive CD8+ T cells sorted from blood. The receptors were sampled from a woman aged 25 to 39 in good health. Each CDR3 is given without its conserved first and last residue. The order of the fields is J gene, V gene, CDR3 protein.

>TRBJ1-6|TRBV27
ASSLSVYNSPLH
>TRBJ2-6|TRBV27
ASSLLTGTGANVLT
>TRBJ2-1|TRBV11-2
ASSLLHEQF
>TRBJ2-3|TRBV29-1
SVIAGDGDTQY
>TRBJ2-5|TRBV5-1
ASRTPGTPKETQY
>TRBJ2-3|TRBV7-9
ASSLGLGTDTQY
>TRBJ2-7|TRBV2
ASRTPGLAEEQY
>TRBJ2-7|TRBV10-3
AISESAQVLSSYEQY
>TRBJ1-4|TRBV28
ASSPTQATNEKLF
>TRBJ2-7|TRBV7-9
ASSPPSGSPSYEQY
>TRBJ2-3|TRBV19
ASSIGPAGGIRGDTQY
>TRBJ1-4|TRBV6-5
ASSYSGGEKLF
>TRBJ2-7|TRBV28
ASSLDTGEAYEQY
>TRBJ1-1|TRBV7-6
ASSLIGGEGNTEAF
>TRBJ2-1|TRBV27
ASSLSFRPNEQF